These 28 T cell receptor beta chains came from one sample sequenced in a study of T-cell memory formation after mild COVID-19. TCRdb re-analysed the 5' RACE reads in MiXCR, keeping a single row per CDR3 protein. The sample consists of about 350,000 distinct CDR3 sequences, more than 20% of them appearing once. What was sequenced was PBMCs or a T cell subset sorted from them (not recorded which). These TCRs come from a man aged 18 to 30 who had mild COVID-19 (a few samples of this study predate the infection). Cell type and time point are not known.

The chain employs TRBV14 and TRBJ1-2; weak D call: TRBD1 (5 bases). With 0 bases removed from V and 4 bases from J, the gap between germline ends came to 15 bases. The germline gives CDR1 SGHDN, CDR2 FVKESK. The CDR3 consists of 16 residues. For the CDR3, the DNA is TGTGCCAGCAGCCAAGATACGGGGCGCGGCCGCTATGGCTACACCTTC. Amino acids: CASSQDTGRGRYGYTF. Full variable domain (remainder filled in from reference TRBV14 and TRBJ1-2): EAGVTQFPSHSVIEKGQTVTLRCDPISGHDNLYWYRRVMGKEIKFLLHFVKESKQDESGMPNNRFLAERTGGTYSTLKVQPAELEDSGVYFCASSQDTGRGRYGYTFGSGTRLTVV.

This chain links TRBV28 with TRBJ2-3; 10 bases are shared with TRBD2. The V and J ends lost 3 bases and 5 bases, in that order; junction bases with no gene match: 8. CDR1 is MDHEN, CDR2 SYDVKM, per germline. The CDR3 is made up of 16 amino acids. The DNA for the CDR3 is TGTGCCAGCAGTTTTGTAAGCGGGGGGGTGATAGATACGCAGTATTTT. It encodes CASSFVSGGVIDTQYF.

This clonotype was counted only a few times. The chain has TRBV7-2 and TRBJ1-5; D is unresolved. The length of the CDR3 is 16 residues. V lost 2 bases to trimming and J lost 3 bases, with 14 bases between them. Germline lookup yields CDR1 SGHTA and CDR2 FQGNSA. CDR3 in amino acids: CASSLWPGLPNQPQHF. CDR3 DNA: TGTGCCAGCAGCTTATGGCCCGGCCTCCCCAATCAGCCCCAGCATTTT.

This rearrangement joins TRBV29-1 to TRBJ2-5; D call uncertain. Looked up from germline, CDR1 is SQVTM and CDR2 is ANQGSEA. This CDR3 is 11 amino acids long. The V and J ends lost 3 bases and 0 bases respectively, with 2 bases between them. CDR3 coding DNA: TGCAGCGTTGAGGACCAAGAGACCCAGTACTTC. It encodes CSVEDQETQYF.

This chain links TRBV7-2 with TRBJ2-7, with TRBD2 matching 8 bases. This CDR3 is 14 amino acids long. The J segment lost 6 bases and the V segment lost 4 bases, leaving 8 bases of the junction unmatched. CDR1 and CDR2 (germline): SGHTA, FQGNSA. The CDR3 DNA follows: TGTGCCAGCAGCTCCCCCCGGGAGGGGGGCGAGCAGTACGTC. Protein: CASSSPREGGEQYV.

This clonotype was recorded only once. The gene calls are TRBV19 and TRBJ2-3; 10 bases fit TRBD2. V was pared by 6 bases and J by 3 bases, with 12 bases of the junction left unmatched. The V gene's germline CDR1 is LNHDA and CDR2 SQIVND (reference sequence). The CDR3 contains 17 residues. CDR3 coding DNA: TGTGCCAGTAGCCCTCCGGGAGCGGGGGGGCTGACAGATACGCAGTATTTT. Its protein product is CASSPPGAGGLTDTQYF.

The rearrangement links TRBV24-1 to TRBJ2-1; TRBD2 agrees at 9 bases. The germline V gene encodes CDR1 KGHDR and CDR2 SFDVKD. The CDR3 length is 16 residues. The V gene end was trimmed by 4 bases and the J gene end by 1 base; junction bases not matched to a gene: 4. The CDR3 loop is CATSDPSGGSYNEQFF. The CDR3 DNA sequence: TGTGCCACCAGTGACCCCAGCGGGGGGTCCTACAATGAGCAGTTCTTC.

This chain connects TRBV14 to TRBJ2-3; possible D gene TRBD2, 6 bases. Trimming stripped 4 bases from V and 8 bases from J, with 13 bases between. The CDR3 covers 13 residues. CDR1 is SGHDN and CDR2 is FVKESK in the germline V gene. In nucleotides, the CDR3 is TGTGCCAGCAGCCCCCGCGGGGTCGCTACGCAGTATTTT. It yields the protein CASSPRGVATQYF.

The chain carries TRBV9 and TRBJ2-6, with D uncertain. The CDR3 is 14 residues long. Per the germline V gene, CDR1 is SGDLS and CDR2 is YYNGEE. Trimming removed 4 bases at V and 4 bases at J, with 9 bases between. CDR3 amino acids: CASSPPPGANVLTF. DNA of the CDR3: TGTGCCAGCAGCCCGCCGCCGGGGGCCAACGTCCTGACTTTC.

The chain employs TRBV5-1 and TRBJ2-3; TRBD1 matches at 9 bases. This CDR3 is built from 15 residues. Germline values: CDR1 SGHRS, CDR2 YFSETQ. Trimming took 7 bases from V and 3 from J; bases not matched to a gene: 9. The CDR3 DNA reads as TGCGCCAGCCGCCATGGGACAGGGCCTACAGATACGCAGTATTTT. This sequence encodes CASRHGTGPTDTQYF. Complete variable domain (other parts from reference TRBV5-1 and TRBJ2-3): KAGVTQTPRYLIKTRGQQVTLSCSPISGHRSVSWYQQTPGQGLQFLFEYFSETQRNKGNFPGRFSGRQFSNSRSEMNVSTLELGDSALYLCASRHGTGPTDTQYFGPGTRLTVL.

This clonotype was counted only a few times. The chain recombines TRBV5-1 with TRBJ1-2; TRBD1 agrees at 8 bases. The CDR3 is 15 residues long. The trim removed 0 bases at V and 5 bases at J, leaving 6 bases unmatched. Looked up from germline, CDR1 is SGHRS and CDR2 is YFSETQ. In DNA, the CDR3 is TGCGCCAGCAGCTTGGGGACAGGGCGCATTTATGGCTACACCTTC. Protein product: CASSLGTGRIYGYTF.

CDR3 protein: CASSLWMGGYTF. The CDR3 DNA reads TGTGCCAGCAGCTTGTGGATGGGTGGCTACACCTTC. The rearrangement links TRBV5-5 to TRBJ1-2; D ambiguous. Germline loops: CDR1 SGHKS, CDR2 YYEKEE (reference sequence). This CDR3 contains 12 residues. Trimming left V 1 base short and J 7 bases short, with 8 bases between. Full variable domain (missing parts from reference TRBV5-5 and TRBJ1-2): DAGVTQSPTHLIKTRGQQVTLRCSPISGHKSVSWYQQVLGQGPQFIFQYYEKEERGRGNFPDRFSARQFPNYSSELNVNALLLGDSALYLCASSLWMGGYTFGSGTRLTVV.

The chain has TRBV6-5 and TRBJ2-3; 13 bases line up with TRBD2. Germline CDR1 and CDR2: MNHEY and SVGAGI. J lost 4 bases, V lost 6 bases, and 4 bases had no gene match. This CDR3 region has 15 residues. The CDR3 loop is CASRVLAGGPDTQYF. CDR3 nucleotide sequence: TGTGCCAGCAGGGTACTAGCGGGGGGGCCAGATACGCAGTATTTT.

This clonotype has at least ten counts. This rearrangement joins TRBV12-3 or TRBV12-4 to TRBJ1-2; D remains unclear. The CDR3 consists of 12 residues. Trimming stripped 4 bases from V and 4 bases from J, with 7 bases between. DNA of the CDR3: TGTGCCAGCAGTTCGTCAGGCTATGGCTACACCTTC. Residues: CASSSSGYGYTF.

This clonotype came up a few times. The chain uses TRBV6-5 and TRBJ1-2; D not resolved. Per germline, CDR1 MNHEY and CDR2 SVGAGI. The V end lost 0 bases, the J end lost 8 bases, and 22 bases lay between the germline ends. The CDR3 runs 17 residues. The CDR3 sequence is CASSYSSNSAVRYGYTF. The CDR3 DNA reads as TGTGCCAGCAGTTACTCTTCAAACAGTGCAGTGCGGTACGGCTACACCTTC.

The V call is TRBV27, the J call TRBJ2-1; the match to TRBD2 covers 8 bases. CDR3 size: 13 residues. The germline CDR1 and CDR2 sequences are MNHEY and SMNVEV (reference sequence). Germline trimming cut 4 bases from V and 7 bases from J; bases unmatched to any gene: 3. CDR3 DNA: TGTGCCAGCAGTTGGGAGCGGGGGAATGAGCAGTTCTTC. This encodes CASSWERGNEQFF.

Remarks on this clonotype: Being one base from a much bigger clone, this may be a read error. The chain recombines TRBV5-1 with TRBJ2-7; no firm D call. Germline lookup yields CDR1 SGHRS and CDR2 YFSETQ. This CDR3 has 14 residues. The CDR3 sequence is CASAGNEALYGQYF. The CDR3 DNA sequence: TGCGCCAGTGCAGGAAACGAGGCGCTCTACGGGCAGTACTTC. Full variable domain (rest looked up from reference TRBV5-1 and TRBJ2-7): KAGVTQTPRYLIKTRGQQVTLSCSPISGHRSVSWYQQTPGQGLQFLFEYFSETQRNKGNFPGRFSGRQFSNSRSEMNVSTLELGDSALYLCASAGNEALYGQYFGPGTRLTVT.

The rearrangement uses TRBV3-1 and TRBJ2-7, with 13 bases fitting TRBD2. V was pared by 6 bases and J by 3 bases, with 5 bases of the junction left unmatched. CDR3 length: 15 amino acids. CDR1 and CDR2 from the germline V gene are LGHDT and YNNKEL (reference sequence). CDR3 nucleotide sequence: TGTGCCAGCAGTCGACTAGCGGGGGGTGACTACGAGCAGTACTTC. Translated, it gives CASSRLAGGDYEQYF.

The chain joins TRBV6-5 to TRBJ2-7, with 7 positions matching TRBD1. The CDR3 is made up of 15 amino acids. Trimming cost V 2 bases and J 2 bases; bases outside gene matches: 6. Per the germline V gene, CDR1 is MNHEY and CDR2 is SVGAGI. The CDR3 bases are TGTGCCAGCAGTTACCCAGGGCAGGGGGCCTACGAGCAGTACTTC. Translated, it gives CASSYPGQGAYEQYF.

This clonotype was seen a handful of times. The chain combines TRBV13 with TRBJ2-5; D perhaps matches TRBD1 (5 bases). Germline-derived CDR1 and CDR2 are PRHDT and FYEKMQ (reference sequence). The V and J ends lost 3 bases and 5 bases respectively, with 13 bases between them. The CDR3 spans 14 residues. The CDR3 sequence is CASSLGQLEETQYF. CDR3 coding DNA: TGTGCCAGCAGCTTGGGGCAGCTTGAGGAGACCCAGTACTTC.

The chain recombines TRBV6-5 with TRBJ2-5, with 7 bases identical to TRBD1. Germline V lookup: CDR1 MNHEY, CDR2 SVGAGI. Unmatched junction bases numbered 4, after V lost 2 bases and J lost 1 base. This CDR3 has 15 residues. The CDR3 nucleotides read TGTGCCAGCAGTTACGACAGGGCCGGCCAAGAGACCCAGTACTTC. This sequence encodes CASSYDRAGQETQYF.

The chain joins TRBV7-2 to TRBJ1-2; TRBD1 matches 7 bases. V was pared by 3 bases and J by 4 bases, with 2 bases of the junction left unmatched. Germline CDR1 SGHTA, CDR2 FQGNSA. The CDR3 sequence is 13 residues long. The CDR3 region has the DNA TGTGCCAGCAGCTTGGACAGGATCTATGGCTACACCTTC. Its translation is CASSLDRIYGYTF.

This chain uses TRBV7-2 with TRBJ1-2; a weak D match, TRBD1 (5 bases). V was clipped by 0 bases and J by 3 bases, with 11 bases between them. The germline CDR1 and CDR2 sequences are SGHTA and FQGNSA. The CDR3 covers 15 residues. CDR3 in amino acids: CASSLAQFRDYGYTF. For the CDR3, the DNA is TGTGCCAGCAGCTTAGCACAGTTCAGGGACTATGGCTACACCTTC.

This clonotype was detected only a few times. The chain uses TRBV12-3 or TRBV12-4 and TRBJ2-1; D is ambiguous. The germline V and J ends were trimmed by 8 bases and 7 bases, with 9 bases remaining between them. CDR3 size: 11 residues. The CDR3 loop is CASDGWNEQFF. In DNA, the CDR3 is TGTGCCAGCGACGGTTGGAATGAGCAGTTCTTC.

Only a few counts were recorded for this clonotype. The rearrangement links TRBV5-5 to TRBJ1-2; the match to TRBD1 covers 7 bases. The junction had 3 bases not matched to a gene; V was cut back by 3 bases and J by 4 bases. The CDR3 has 13 residues. Germline V gene data show CDR1 as SGHKS and CDR2 as YYEKEE (reference sequence). The CDR3 region has the DNA TGTGCCAGCAGCTCCGGACAGGCCTATGGCTACACCTTC. This sequence encodes CASSSGQAYGYTF.

This clonotype occurred a few times. V gene TRBV12-3 or TRBV12-4 combines with J gene TRBJ2-2; the D is unclear. V lost 4 bases, J lost 6 bases, and 15 bases lay in between. The CDR3 length is 15 residues. Written as DNA, the CDR3 is TGTGCCAGCAGTTCTGGGTGGGTTTTCTCCGGGGAGCTGTTTTTT. Its protein is CASSSGWVFSGELFF.

In its sample, this clonotype was seen many times. The J gene is TRBJ2-1, the V gene TRBV12-3 or TRBV12-4; 9 nucleotides align to TRBD2. V lost 1 base, J lost 5 bases, and 3 bases stayed unmatched. CDR3 size: 15 residues. The CDR3, as DNA: TGTGCCAGCAGTTTAGTGAGCGGGGGGAACAATGAGCAGTTCTTC. It yields the protein CASSLVSGGNNEQFF.

The J gene is TRBJ1-1, the V gene TRBV5-6; no definite D call. The germline gives CDR1 SGHDT, CDR2 YYEEEE. The CDR3 contains 13 residues. V was shortened by 3 bases and J by 6 bases, with 12 bases between the two germline ends. The CDR3 DNA sequence: TGTGCCAGCAGCTATACGCCGAGCCCTGAAGCTTTCTTT. Protein product: CASSYTPSPEAFF. Full variable domain (rest looked up from reference TRBV5-6 and TRBJ1-1): DAGVTQSPTHLIKTRGQQVTLRCSPKSGHDTVSWYQQALGQGPQFIFQYYEEEERQRGNFPDRFSGHQFPNYSSELNVNALLLGDSALYLCASSYTPSPEAFFGQGTRLTVV.